This T cell receptor beta chain appears in the sequencing data of a study of T cell repertoires in cytomegalovirus infection. Overall study context: Public TCR beta signatures indicated both CMV infection and matching HLA type. General study points: Within the response measured ex vivo, HLA-C-restricted CMV-specific TCR beta clonotypes were dominant.

This clonotype has only a few counts. Its target is unknown. TCRdb passed the reads through MiXCR, listing each CDR3 protein once. The data contain over 85,000 distinct CDR3 sequences, more than 15% of them singletons. V was cut by 6 bases and J by 4 bases, with 15 bases left in between. Germline CDR1 and CDR2: MDHEN and SYDVKM. The length of the CDR3 is 14 residues. Sequenced input: PBMCs. The chain has TRBV28 and TRBJ1-1; possibly TRBD1 for D (5 bases). The sequence was collected from a human donor in good health (CMV status not recorded). Some clones in this sample may be carry-over from other donors' samples. The CDR3 DNA is TGTGCCAGCAGCCGGGACGGAGTTTCCACTGAAGCTTTCTTT. Translation: CASSRDGVSTEAFF.